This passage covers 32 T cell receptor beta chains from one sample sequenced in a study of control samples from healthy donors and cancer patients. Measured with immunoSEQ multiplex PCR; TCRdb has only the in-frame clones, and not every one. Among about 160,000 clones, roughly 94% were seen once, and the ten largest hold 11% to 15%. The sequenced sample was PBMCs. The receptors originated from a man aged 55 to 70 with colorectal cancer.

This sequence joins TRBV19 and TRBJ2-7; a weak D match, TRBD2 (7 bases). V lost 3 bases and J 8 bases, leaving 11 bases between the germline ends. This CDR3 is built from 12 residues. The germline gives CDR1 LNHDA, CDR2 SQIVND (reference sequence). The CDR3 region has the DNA TGTGCCAGTAGTATTGGGGGGGGCCAGCAGTACTTC. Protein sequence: CASSIGGGQQYF.

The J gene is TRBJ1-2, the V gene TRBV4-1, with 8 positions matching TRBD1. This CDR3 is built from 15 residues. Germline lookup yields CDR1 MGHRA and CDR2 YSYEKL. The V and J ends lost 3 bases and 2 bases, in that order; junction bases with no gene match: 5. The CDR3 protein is CASSHPDRANYGYTF. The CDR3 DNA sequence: TGCGCCAGCAGCCACCCGGACAGGGCCAACTATGGCTACACCTTC.

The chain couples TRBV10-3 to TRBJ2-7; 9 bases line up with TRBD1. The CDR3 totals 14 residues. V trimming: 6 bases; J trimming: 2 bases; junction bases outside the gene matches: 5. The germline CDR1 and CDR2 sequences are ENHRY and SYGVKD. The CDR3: CAIRSGTGTYEQYF. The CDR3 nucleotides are TGTGCCATCAGATCCGGGACAGGGACCTACGAGCAGTACTTC.

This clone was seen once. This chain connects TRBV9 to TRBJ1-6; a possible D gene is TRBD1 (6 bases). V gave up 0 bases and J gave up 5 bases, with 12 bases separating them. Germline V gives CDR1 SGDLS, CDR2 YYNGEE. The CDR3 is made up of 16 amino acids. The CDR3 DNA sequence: TGTGCCAGCAGCGTAGAGACAGGCCAGAATAATTCACCCCTCCACTTT. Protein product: CASSVETGQNNSPLHF.

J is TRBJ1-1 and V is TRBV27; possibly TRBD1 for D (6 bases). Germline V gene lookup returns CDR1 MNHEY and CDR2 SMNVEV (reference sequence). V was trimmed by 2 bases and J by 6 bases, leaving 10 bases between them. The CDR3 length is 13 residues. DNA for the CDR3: TGTGCCAGCAGTTTAGGACAGTTCGCTGAAGCTTTCTTT. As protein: CASSLGQFAEAFF.

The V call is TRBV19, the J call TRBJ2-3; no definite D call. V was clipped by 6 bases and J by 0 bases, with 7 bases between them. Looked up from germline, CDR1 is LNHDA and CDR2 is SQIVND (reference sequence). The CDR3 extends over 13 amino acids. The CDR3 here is CASRQTSTDTQYF. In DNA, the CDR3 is TGTGCCAGTAGACAGACTAGCACAGATACGCAGTATTTT.

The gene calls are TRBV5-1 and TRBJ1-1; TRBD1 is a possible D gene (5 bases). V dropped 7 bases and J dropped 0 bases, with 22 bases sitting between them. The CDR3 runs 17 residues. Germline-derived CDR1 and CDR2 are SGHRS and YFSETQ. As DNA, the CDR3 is TGCGCCAGCCGTGGAGGGAGCGGGACGGACATGAACACTGAAGCTTTCTTT. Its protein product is CASRGGSGTDMNTEAFF.

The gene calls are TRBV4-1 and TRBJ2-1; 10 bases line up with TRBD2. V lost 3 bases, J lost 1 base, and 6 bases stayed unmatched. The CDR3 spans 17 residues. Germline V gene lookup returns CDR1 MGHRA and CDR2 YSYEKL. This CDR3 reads CASSHPIAGGSYNEQFF. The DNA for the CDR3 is TGCGCCAGCAGCCACCCGATAGCGGGGGGTTCCTACAATGAGCAGTTCTTC.

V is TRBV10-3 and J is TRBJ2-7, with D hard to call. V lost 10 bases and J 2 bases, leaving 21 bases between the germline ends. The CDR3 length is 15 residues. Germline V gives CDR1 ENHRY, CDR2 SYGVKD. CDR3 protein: CANGKVIVRTYEQYF. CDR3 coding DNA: TGTGCCAATGGGAAGGTCATCGTTCGGACCTACGAGCAGTACTTC.

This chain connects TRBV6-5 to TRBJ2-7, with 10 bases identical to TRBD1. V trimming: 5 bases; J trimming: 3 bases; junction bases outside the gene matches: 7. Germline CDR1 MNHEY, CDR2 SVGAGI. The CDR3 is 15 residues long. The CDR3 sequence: CASSPDRGQIYEQYF. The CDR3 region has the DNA TGTGCCAGCAGTCCCGACAGGGGGCAAATCTACGAGCAGTACTTC.

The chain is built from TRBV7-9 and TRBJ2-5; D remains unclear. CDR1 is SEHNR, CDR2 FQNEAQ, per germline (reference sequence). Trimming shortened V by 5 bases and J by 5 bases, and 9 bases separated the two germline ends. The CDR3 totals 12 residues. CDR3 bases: TGTGCCAGCAGCCCGCGACGGGAGACCCAGTACTTC. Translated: CASSPRRETQYF.

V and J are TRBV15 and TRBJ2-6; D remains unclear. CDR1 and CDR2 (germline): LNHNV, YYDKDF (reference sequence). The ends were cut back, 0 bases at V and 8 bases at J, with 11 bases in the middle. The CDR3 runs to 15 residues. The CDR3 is CATSRDPQDTNVLTF. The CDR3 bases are TGTGCCACCAGCAGAGATCCACAAGACACCAACGTCCTGACTTTC.

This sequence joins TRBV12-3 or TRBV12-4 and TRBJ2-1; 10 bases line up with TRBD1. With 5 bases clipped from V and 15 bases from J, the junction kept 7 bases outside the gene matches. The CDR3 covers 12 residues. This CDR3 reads CASSLGGTGVFF. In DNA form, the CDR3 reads TGTGCCAGCAGTCTGGGGGGGACAGGGGTGTTCTTC.

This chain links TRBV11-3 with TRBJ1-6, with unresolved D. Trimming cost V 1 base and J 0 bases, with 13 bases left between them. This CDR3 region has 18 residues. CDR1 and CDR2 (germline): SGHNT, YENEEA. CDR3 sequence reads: CASSLVGPPSSYNSPLHF. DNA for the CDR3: TGTGCCAGCAGCTTAGTAGGACCGCCGAGCTCCTATAATTCACCCCTCCACTTT.

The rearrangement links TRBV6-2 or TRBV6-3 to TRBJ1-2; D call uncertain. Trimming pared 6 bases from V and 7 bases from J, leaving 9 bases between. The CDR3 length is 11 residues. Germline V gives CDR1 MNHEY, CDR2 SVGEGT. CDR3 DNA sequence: TGTGCCAGCAGCCCAGCGCTTGGCTACACCTTC. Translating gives CASSPALGYTF.

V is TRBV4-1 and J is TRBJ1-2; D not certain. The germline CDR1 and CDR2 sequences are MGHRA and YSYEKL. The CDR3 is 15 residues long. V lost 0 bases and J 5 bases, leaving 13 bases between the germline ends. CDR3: CASSQDPAQLYGYTF. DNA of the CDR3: TGCGCCAGCAGCCAAGATCCTGCACAGCTATATGGCTACACCTTC.

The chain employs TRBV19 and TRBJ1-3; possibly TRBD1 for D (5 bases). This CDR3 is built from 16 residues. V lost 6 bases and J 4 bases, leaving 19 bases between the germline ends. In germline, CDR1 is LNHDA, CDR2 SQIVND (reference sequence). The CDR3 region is CASRTRMGPGGNTIYF. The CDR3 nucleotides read TGTGCCAGTAGAACGCGTATGGGGCCTGGAGGAAACACCATATATTTT.

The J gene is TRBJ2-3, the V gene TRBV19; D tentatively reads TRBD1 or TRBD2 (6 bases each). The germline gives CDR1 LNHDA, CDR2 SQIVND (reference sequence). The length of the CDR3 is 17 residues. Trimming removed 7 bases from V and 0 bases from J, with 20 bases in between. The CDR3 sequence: CASTDRGVAASTDTQYF. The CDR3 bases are TGTGCCAGTACCGATAGGGGGGTAGCGGCTAGCACAGATACGCAGTATTTT. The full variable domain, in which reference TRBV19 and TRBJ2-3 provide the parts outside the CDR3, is DGGITQSPKYLFRKEGQNVTLSCEQNLNHDAMYWYRQDPGQGLRLIYYSQIVNDFQKGDIAEGYSVSREKKESFPLTVTSAQKNPTAFYLCASTDRGVAASTDTQYFGPGTRLTVL.

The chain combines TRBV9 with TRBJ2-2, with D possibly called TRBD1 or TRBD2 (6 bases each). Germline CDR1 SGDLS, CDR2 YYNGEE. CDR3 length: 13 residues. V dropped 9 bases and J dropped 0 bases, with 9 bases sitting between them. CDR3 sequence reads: CATEGANTGELFF. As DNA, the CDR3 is TGTGCCACGGAGGGGGCGAACACCGGGGAGCTGTTTTTT.

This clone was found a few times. The CDR3 nucleotides read TGTGCCAGCAGCTTAGCGTTAGGAATGCCCAACTATGGCTACACCTTC. Its translation is CASSLALGMPNYGYTF. The chain couples TRBV7-9 to TRBJ1-2; D is uncertain. The ends were cut back, 0 bases at V and 2 bases at J, with 13 bases in the middle. CDR3 length equals 16 residues. Germline V CDR1 and CDR2: SEHNR, FQNEAQ (reference sequence).

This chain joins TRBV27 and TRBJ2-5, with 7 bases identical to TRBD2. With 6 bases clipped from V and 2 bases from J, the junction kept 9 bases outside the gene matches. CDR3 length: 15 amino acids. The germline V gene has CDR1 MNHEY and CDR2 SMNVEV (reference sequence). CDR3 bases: TGTGCCAGCAGCCCCAGGGAGGGTAGGCAAGAGACCCAGTACTTC. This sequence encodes CASSPREGRQETQYF.

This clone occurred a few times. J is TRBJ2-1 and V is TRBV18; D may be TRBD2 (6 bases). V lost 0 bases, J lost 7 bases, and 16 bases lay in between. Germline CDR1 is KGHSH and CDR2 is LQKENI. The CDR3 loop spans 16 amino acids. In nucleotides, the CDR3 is TGTGCCAGCTCACCACCGCGGGAATTTCTACGGAATGAGCAGTTCTTC. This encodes CASSPPREFLRNEQFF.

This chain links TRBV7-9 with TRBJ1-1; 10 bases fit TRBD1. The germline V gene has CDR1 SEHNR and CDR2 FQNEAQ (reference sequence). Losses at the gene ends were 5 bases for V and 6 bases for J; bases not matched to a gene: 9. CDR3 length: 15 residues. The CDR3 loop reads CASSLPIGTGAEAFF. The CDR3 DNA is TGTGCCAGCAGCCTCCCAATTGGGACAGGGGCTGAAGCTTTCTTT.

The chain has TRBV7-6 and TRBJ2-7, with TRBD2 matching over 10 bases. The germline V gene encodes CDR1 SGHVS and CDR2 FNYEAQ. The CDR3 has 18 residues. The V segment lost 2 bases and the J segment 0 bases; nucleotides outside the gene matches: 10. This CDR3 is CASSLSPATSGASYEQYF. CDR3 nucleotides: TGTGCCAGCAGCTTATCCCCCGCAACTAGCGGGGCCTCCTACGAGCAGTACTTC.

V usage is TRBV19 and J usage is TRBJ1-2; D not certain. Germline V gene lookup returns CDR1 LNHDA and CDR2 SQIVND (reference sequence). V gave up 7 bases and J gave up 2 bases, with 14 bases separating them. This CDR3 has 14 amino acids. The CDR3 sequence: CASNHQAQNYGYTF. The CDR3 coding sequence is TGTGCCAGTAATCACCAAGCACAAAACTATGGCTACACCTTC.

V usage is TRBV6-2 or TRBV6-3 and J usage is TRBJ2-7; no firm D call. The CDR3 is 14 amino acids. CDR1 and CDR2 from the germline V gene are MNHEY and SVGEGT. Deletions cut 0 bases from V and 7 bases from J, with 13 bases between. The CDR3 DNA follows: TGTGCCAGCAGTTACTCATCCCGCCGCAGGGAGCAGTACTTC. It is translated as CASSYSSRRREQYF.

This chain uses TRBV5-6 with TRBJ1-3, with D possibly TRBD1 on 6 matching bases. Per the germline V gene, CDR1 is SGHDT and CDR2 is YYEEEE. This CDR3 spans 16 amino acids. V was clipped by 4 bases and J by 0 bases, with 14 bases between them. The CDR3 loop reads CASSPQGPTSGNTIYF. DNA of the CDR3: TGTGCCAGCAGCCCACAGGGACCGACCTCTGGAAACACCATATATTTT.

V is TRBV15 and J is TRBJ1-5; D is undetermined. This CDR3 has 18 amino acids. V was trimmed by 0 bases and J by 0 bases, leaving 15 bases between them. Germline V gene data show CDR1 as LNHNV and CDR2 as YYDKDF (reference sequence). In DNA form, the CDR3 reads TGTGCCACCAGCAGAGATCCCTCCGGTCGAAGTAGCAATCAGCCCCAGCATTTT. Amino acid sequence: CATSRDPSGRSSNQPQHF.

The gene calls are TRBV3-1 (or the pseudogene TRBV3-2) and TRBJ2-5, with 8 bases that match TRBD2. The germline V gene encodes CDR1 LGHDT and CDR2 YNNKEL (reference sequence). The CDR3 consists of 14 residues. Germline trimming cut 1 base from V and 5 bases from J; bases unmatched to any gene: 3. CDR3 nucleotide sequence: TGTGCCAGCAGCCAAGCGGGGGGGTGGGAGACCCAGTACTTC. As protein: CASSQAGGWETQYF.

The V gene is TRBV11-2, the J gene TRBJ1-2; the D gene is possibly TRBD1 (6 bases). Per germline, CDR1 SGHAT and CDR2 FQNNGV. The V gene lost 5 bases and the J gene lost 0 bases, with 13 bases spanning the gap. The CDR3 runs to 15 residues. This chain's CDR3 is CASSLWTAANYGYTF. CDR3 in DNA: TGTGCCAGCAGCCTATGGACAGCAGCTAACTATGGCTACACCTTC.

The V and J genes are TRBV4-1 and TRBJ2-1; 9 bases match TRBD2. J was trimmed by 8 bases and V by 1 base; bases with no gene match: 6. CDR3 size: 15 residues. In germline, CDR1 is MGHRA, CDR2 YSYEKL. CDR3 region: CASSQGRGGLYEQFF. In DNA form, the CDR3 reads TGCGCCAGCAGCCAAGGGCGGGGGGGCCTGTATGAGCAGTTCTTC.

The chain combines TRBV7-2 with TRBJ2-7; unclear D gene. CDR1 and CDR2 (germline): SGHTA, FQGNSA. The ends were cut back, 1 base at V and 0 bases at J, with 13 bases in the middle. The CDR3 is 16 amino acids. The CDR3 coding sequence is TGTGCCAGCAGCTTAGATCCCGGGTTGAGCTCCTACGAGCAGTACTTC. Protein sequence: CASSLDPGLSSYEQYF. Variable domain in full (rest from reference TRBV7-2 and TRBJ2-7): GAGVSQSPSNKVTEKGKDVELRCDPISGHTALYWYRQSLGQGLEFLIYFQGNSAPDKSGLPSDRFSAERTGGSVSTLTIQRTQQEDSAVYLCASSLDPGLSSYEQYFGPGTRLTVT.